This passage covers 8 T cell receptor beta chains from one sample sequenced in a study of T cell responses to AZD1222 COVID-19 vaccine. Measured with immunoSEQ multiplex PCR; TCRdb has only the in-frame clones, and not every one. The sample has about 140,000 clones, roughly 90% seen once. The sample was peripheral blood, taken on day 0 of AZD1222 vaccination. The origin of the receptors is an adult in good health.

The chain has TRBV11-2 and TRBJ1-4; 9 nucleotides match TRBD1. The germline V gene encodes CDR1 SGHAT and CDR2 FQNNGV. This CDR3 is built from 15 residues. V dropped 4 bases and J dropped 7; count of bases not matched to a gene: 7. CDR3 region: CASSYGDREVEKLFF. The CDR3 DNA follows: TGTGCCAGCAGCTACGGGGACAGGGAAGTTGAAAAACTGTTTTTT.

The V gene is TRBV19, the J gene TRBJ2-1; D could derive from TRBD1 or TRBD2 (5 bases each). V lost 8 bases to trimming and J lost 2 bases, with 22 bases between them. CDR1 and CDR2 (germline): LNHDA, SQIVND (reference sequence). This CDR3 comprises 17 residues. The CDR3 region is CASGPGRKFAPYNEQFF. DNA of the CDR3: TGTGCCAGTGGCCCGGGACGAAAGTTCGCCCCCTACAATGAGCAGTTCTTC.

The rearrangement uses TRBV28 and TRBJ1-4; possible D gene TRBD1, 5 bases. The germline V gene encodes CDR1 MDHEN and CDR2 SYDVKM. Trimming cost V 3 bases and J 4 bases, with 12 bases left between them. The length of the CDR3 is 15 residues. The CDR3 sequence is CASSLEARVNEKLFF. The CDR3 DNA reads TGTGCCAGCAGTTTGGAAGCCAGGGTTAATGAAAAACTGTTTTTT. Together with reference TRBV28 and TRBJ1-4, the CDR3 gives the full variable domain: DVKVTQSSRYLVKRTGEKVFLECVQDMDHENMFWYRQDPGLGLRLIYFSYDVKMKEKGDIPEGYSVSREKKERFSLILESASTNQTSMYLCASSLEARVNEKLFFGSGTQLSVL.

This chain uses TRBV18 with TRBJ1-4; 7 bases line up with TRBD1. This CDR3 comprises 15 residues. Looked up from germline, CDR1 is KGHSH and CDR2 is LQKENI. Germline trimming cut 3 bases from V and 4 bases from J; bases unmatched to any gene: 5. In DNA, the CDR3 is TGTGCCAGCTCACCCCCAGGGGGGCTTAATGAAAAACTGTTTTTT. It is translated as CASSPPGGLNEKLFF.

This clone was found once. The rearrangement links TRBV5-1 to TRBJ2-1; 9 nucleotides match TRBD1. The germline V gene encodes CDR1 SGHRS and CDR2 YFSETQ. The CDR3 runs 17 residues. V shed 4 bases, J shed 0 bases, and the junction held 8 bases outside the gene matches. In DNA form, the CDR3 reads TGCGCCAGCAGCAGTTACAGGGGGCAAAGCTCCTACAATGAGCAGTTCTTC. Protein product: CASSSYRGQSSYNEQFF. Complete variable domain (other parts from reference TRBV5-1 and TRBJ2-1): KAGVTQTPRYLIKTRGQQVTLSCSPISGHRSVSWYQQTPGQGLQFLFEYFSETQRNKGNFPGRFSGRQFSNSRSEMNVSTLELGDSALYLCASSSYRGQSSYNEQFFGPGTRLTVL.

Concerning this clone: The same CDR3 also results from other DNA sequences found in this sample. V gene TRBV12-3 or TRBV12-4 combines with J gene TRBJ2-7; D remains ambiguous. The CDR3 totals 13 residues. The V end lost 1 base, the J end lost 0 bases, and 4 bases lay between the germline ends. CDR3: CASSLGGSYEQYF. The CDR3 DNA reads TGTGCCAGCAGTTTAGGAGGCTCCTACGAGCAGTACTTC.

This sequence joins TRBV7-8 and TRBJ2-7; 7 bases align to TRBD1. Germline CDR1 reads SGHVS; CDR2 reads FQNEAQ. The CDR3 length is 15 residues. Trimming cost V 4 bases and J 3 bases; bases outside gene matches: 9. The CDR3 here is CASSSRQGKLYEQYF. CDR3 bases: TGTGCCAGCAGCTCCCGACAGGGCAAACTCTACGAGCAGTACTTC.

The V call is TRBV28, the J call TRBJ1-5, with D possibly being TRBD1 (5 bases). The CDR3 runs to 15 residues. The ends were cut back, 3 bases at V and 5 bases at J, with 14 bases in the middle. Germline V gives CDR1 MDHEN, CDR2 SYDVKM. CDR3 amino acids: CASSFSGGSYQPQHF. The CDR3 region has the DNA TGTGCCAGCAGTTTTTCGGGGGGAAGTTATCAGCCCCAGCATTTT.